This T cell receptor (beta chain) originates from a study of blood T cells in healthy people across ages (dated by TCRdb to 2015 to 2017). At the level of the whole study: In model experiments, template switching captured about one uniquely barcoded TCR beta cDNA molecule for every two T cells. Using deep sequencing normalized with unique cDNA molecular identifiers, the study measured how TCR beta repertoire diversity changes with age. The donors were divided into four age groups: young (average approximately 15 years), middle-aged (approximately 42), aged (roughly 66) and long-lived (about 80). Donors of different ages were randomly distributed across sequencing lanes to avoid experimental bias. Using the same blood draw, the study looked at two additional independent replicas of 1 million unique cDNA reads for two donors, one aged 18 to 30 and the other aged 80 or older. Broad study findings and their caveats: Total diversity estimates from one million sequenced T cells were considered lower bounds and underestimates. Since profiling was done on bulk unsorted PBMCs, naive and antigen-experienced compartments could not be conclusively compared. Because donor CMV infection status was unknown, age-related changes in expanded clonotypes were potentially confounded. Observed TCR beta diversity per million T cells fell roughly linearly with age, and a significant reduction was already apparent by age about 38. Compared with the aged group, more naive CD4+ T cells, fewer expanded clones and increased TCR diversity were shown by the long-lived group, suggesting age selection. Observed TCR beta diversity correlated strongly with the percentage of naive T cells measured by flow cytometry.

Systemically healthy Caucasian individuals from Russia, around 39 in total and aged about 6 to 90 years, were included as donors. Each donor gave 8 to 10 milliliters of peripheral blood, drawn into EDTA-treated Vacutainer tubes. Ficoll-Paque density-gradient centrifugation was used to isolate PBMCs, with at least 7 million obtained per sample. Trizol reagent was used to extract total RNA from the PBMCs, yielding at least 6 micrograms per sample. Naive CD45RAhigh/CD27high T cell percentages were measured by flow cytometry on a PBMC aliquot from every donor. The receptor library was made with 5' RACE. Reads for this sample came from an Illumina HiSeq 2500. A second about 7 to 11 cycle PCR used a sample-barcoded 5' primer and a J-beta primer mix. A unique molecular identifier was introduced onto each TCR beta cDNA molecule by a template-switch 5' adaptor carrying 12 random nucleotides. Each sample yielded at least 2.5 million CDR3-containing paired-end reads. The Mint cDNA synthesis kit, primed by a TRBC-specific oligonucleotide, was used to synthesize first-strand cDNA from all RNA. Following uracil-DNA glycosylase treatment, all cDNA underwent a first 18-cycle PCR with the universal primers M1SS and BC2_uni_R. The published analysis was carried out like this. For normalization, 1 million high-quality reads were randomly selected from each sample, with every read carrying a distinct molecular identifier. Reads with shared molecular identifiers were discarded instead of being binned into consensus sequences. MiTCR, run with a Q25 quality threshold and the strictest error-elimination algorithm, handled CDR3 identification, clonotype clustering and error correction. A nonparametric unseen species model with Euler transformation was used to estimate a lower bound on total TCR beta diversity. The raw public reads went through TCRdb reprocessing: fastp at Q25, MiXCR clone calling, in-frame beta chains kept. One record per CDR3 amino acid sequence lists the most common genes and DNA. In this record, the V and J calls reflect TCRdb's handling and not the investigators' own analysis. The sample includes some 860,000 distinct CDR3 sequences, with more than 55% observed a single time. 20% to 30% of the sample belongs to the ten largest clones.

About this clonotype itself: Its antigen remains unidentified. The sample holds no much larger clone one base away, and base qualities are not on file.

According to the germline V gene, CDR1 reads SNHLY and CDR2 reads FYNNEI. A distance of 16 bases separates the germline ends of V and J, which lose 7 bases and 6 bases respectively. Its CDR3 holds 14 amino acids, cysteine through phenylalanine. Kept here is only the CDR3 DNA, which spans 42 bases and is read in frame from base 1. Sample: blood. This TCR was sampled from a man aged 40-55 years in good health. The sequence is built from TRBV2 and TRBJ2-4; no D segment can be confidently identified. The CDR3 in this case is CASTAYPERNIQYF. The DNA sequence is given as TGTGCCAGCACTGCGTATCCGGAGAGAAACATTCAGTACTTC.